The next 5 T cell receptor beta chains were all read from a single sample in a study of blood T cell repertoires in COVID-19. Assay: immunoSEQ multiplex PCR; the TCRdb copy retains only in-frame clones and omits some. The sample contains some 300,000 clones, roughly 86% of which appear only once. The sample comprised PBMCs or T cells enriched from blood (not recorded which). The receptors shown here come from a woman between 25 and 40 years old who had recovered from COVID-19.

This chain joins TRBV5-6 and TRBJ2-5, with TRBD2 as a possible D gene (5 bases). Trimming left V 3 bases short and J 3 bases short, with 18 bases between. Germline CDR1 is SGHDT and CDR2 is YYEEEE. The CDR3 is made up of 16 amino acids. CDR3 nucleotide sequence: TGTGCCAGCAGCTCCCCGGGATCCAGAGGCGAAGAGACCCAGTACTTC. The encoded protein is CASSSPGSRGEETQYF.

This chain links TRBV29-1 with TRBJ2-5; TRBD2 matches at 10 bases. This CDR3 region has 17 residues. Per germline, CDR1 SQVTM and CDR2 ANQGSEA. V was clipped by 4 bases and J by 5 bases; unmatched bases: 16. The CDR3 sequence is CSVAGLAVQRSSETQYF. The DNA of the CDR3 is TGCAGCGTTGCCGGACTAGCGGTACAACGATCAAGTGAGACCCAGTACTTC.

The J gene is TRBJ1-5, the V gene TRBV19; D is perhaps TRBD1 (5 bases). CDR3 length: 19 residues. The germline V and J ends were trimmed by 6 bases and 7 bases, with 31 bases remaining between them. Per germline, CDR1 LNHDA and CDR2 SQIVND (reference sequence). This CDR3 reads CASSPGPTGVKELRQPQHF. CDR3 sequence (DNA): TGTGCCAGTAGCCCCGGACCTACAGGTGTAAAGGAGTTGCGGCAGCCCCAGCATTTT.

The CDR3 sequence is CASSPIDSPNSPLHF. The DNA for the CDR3 is TGTGCCAGCAGCCCCATCGACAGCCCAAATTCACCCCTCCACTTT. V gene TRBV28 combines with J gene TRBJ1-6; D is perhaps TRBD1 (5 bases). Per the germline V gene, CDR1 is MDHEN and CDR2 is SYDVKM. The CDR3 has 15 residues. Trimming left V 6 bases short and J 7 bases short, with 16 bases between.

V and J are TRBV30 and TRBJ2-3, with 8 bases matching TRBD1. J gave up 5 bases and V 0 bases, and 7 bases lay outside the gene matches. There are 15 residues in the CDR3. Germline V gene data show CDR1 as GTSNPN and CDR2 as SVGIG (reference sequence). The CDR3 DNA follows: TGTGCCTGGAGTGTCCTACAGGGGGACGGAGATACGCAGTATTTT. It yields the protein CAWSVLQGDGDTQYF.